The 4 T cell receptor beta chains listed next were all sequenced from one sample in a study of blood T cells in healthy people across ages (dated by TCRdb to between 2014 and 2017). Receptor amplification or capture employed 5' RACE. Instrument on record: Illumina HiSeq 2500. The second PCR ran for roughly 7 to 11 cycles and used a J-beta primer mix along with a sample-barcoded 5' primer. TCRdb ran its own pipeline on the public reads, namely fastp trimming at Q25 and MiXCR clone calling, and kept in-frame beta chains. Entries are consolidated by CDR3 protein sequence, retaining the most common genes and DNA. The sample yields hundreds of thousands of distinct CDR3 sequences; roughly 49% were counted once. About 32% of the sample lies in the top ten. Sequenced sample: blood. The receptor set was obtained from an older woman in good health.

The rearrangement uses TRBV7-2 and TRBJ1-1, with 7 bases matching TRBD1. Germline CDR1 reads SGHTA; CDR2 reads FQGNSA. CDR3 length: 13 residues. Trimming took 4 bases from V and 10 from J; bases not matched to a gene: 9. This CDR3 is CASSSNRQGVAFF. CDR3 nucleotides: TGTGCCAGCAGCTCAAACAGACAGGGTGTAGCTTTCTTT.

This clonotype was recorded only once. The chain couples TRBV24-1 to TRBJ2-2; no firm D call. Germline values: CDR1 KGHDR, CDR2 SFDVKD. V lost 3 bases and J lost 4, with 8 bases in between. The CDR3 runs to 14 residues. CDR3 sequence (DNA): TGTGCCACCAGTGATAGAACCCTCACCGGGGAGCTGTTTTTT. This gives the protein CATSDRTLTGELFF.

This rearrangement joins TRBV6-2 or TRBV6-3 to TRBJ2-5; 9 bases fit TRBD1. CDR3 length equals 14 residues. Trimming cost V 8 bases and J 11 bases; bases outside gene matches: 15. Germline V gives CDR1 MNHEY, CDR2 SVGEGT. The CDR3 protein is CASEPGQGWNEQYF. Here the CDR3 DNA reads TGTGCCAGCGAACCGGGACAGGGTTGGAATGAGCAGTACTTC.

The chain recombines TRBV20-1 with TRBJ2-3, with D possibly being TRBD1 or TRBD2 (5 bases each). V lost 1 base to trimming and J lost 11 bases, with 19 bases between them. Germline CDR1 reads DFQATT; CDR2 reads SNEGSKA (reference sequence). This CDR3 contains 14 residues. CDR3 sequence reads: CSARAPGPRFGQYF. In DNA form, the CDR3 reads TGCAGTGCTAGAGCACCGGGACCCCGATTCGGGCAGTATTTT.